The 7 T cell receptor beta chains presented below share a single source sample, sequenced in a study of control samples from healthy donors and cancer patients. Data came from immunoSEQ multiplex PCR; TCRdb stores just in-frame clones and leaves some out. Among more than 85,000 clones listed, 75% to 95% were seen once. What was sequenced was blood. The origin of the receptors is a human donor in good health. The donor label of this sample is uncertain.

This chain links TRBV7-5 with TRBJ2-7; TRBD2 is the table's D call and was not checked against the DNA. TRBV7-5 is assigned pseudogene status. The CDR3 extends over 17 amino acids. CDR3: CVRSLKAGGGAPYEQYV. The CDR3 DNA reads as TGTGTCAGAAGCCTCAAGGCGGGCGGGGGGGCCCCCTACGAGCAGTACGTC.

The chain carries TRBV5-1 and TRBJ2-3; unclear D gene. Per germline, CDR1 SGHRS and CDR2 YFSETQ. V lost 4 bases and J 3 bases, leaving 24 bases between the germline ends. CDR3 length equals 18 residues. The CDR3 loop reads CASSLLGERDGRTDTQYF. In DNA form, the CDR3 reads TGCGCCAGCAGCCTACTTGGTGAAAGAGACGGAAGAACAGATACGCAGTATTTT. Looking up the rest from reference TRBV5-1 and TRBJ2-3 gives the full variable domain: KAGVTQTPRYLIKTRGQQVTLSCSPISGHRSVSWYQQTPGQGLQFLFEYFSETQRNKGNFPGRFSGRQFSNSRSEMNVSTLELGDSALYLCASSLLGERDGRTDTQYFGPGTRLTVL.

The CDR3, as DNA: TGTGCCAGTAGTATTTTCTGGAGGCAGGCCTACGAGCAGTACTTC. Protein product: CASSIFWRQAYEQYF. V and J are TRBV19 and TRBJ2-7, with D maybe TRBD2 (5 bases). The CDR3 consists of 15 residues. The V and J ends lost 3 bases and 2 bases respectively, with 14 bases between them. Germline V CDR1 and CDR2: LNHDA, SQIVND (reference sequence).

The chain is built from TRBV24-1 and TRBJ2-2, with D uncertain. This CDR3 spans 13 amino acids. V lost 10 bases and J 4 bases, leaving 12 bases between the germline ends. The germline gives CDR1 KGHDR, CDR2 SFDVKD. The CDR3 DNA is TGTGCCACGTTAGACTGGAGCACCGGGGAGCTGTTTTTT. Amino acid sequence: CATLDWSTGELFF.

In this sample, this clone turned up once. DNA of the CDR3: TGTGCCAGTAGTCGGCTAAGGGACACTGAGGTGTTCTTC. This codes for CASSRLRDTEVFF. The gene calls are TRBV19 and TRBJ2-1; TRBD1 might be the D (6 bases). V shed 5 bases and J shed 15 bases, with 20 bases lying between them. Germline V gives CDR1 LNHDA, CDR2 SQIVND (reference sequence). CDR3 size: 13 residues. The full variable domain, with the rest looked up from reference TRBV19 and TRBJ2-1, is DGGITQSPKYLFRKEGQNVTLSCEQNLNHDAMYWYRQDPGQGLRLIYYSQIVNDFQKGDIAEGYSVSREKKESFPLTVTSAQKNPTAFYLCASSRLRDTEVFFGPGTRLTVL.

CDR3 residues: CASSLVGGGGGNEQFF. CDR3 in DNA: TGTGCCAGCAGCTTAGTTGGGGGAGGGGGCGGCAATGAGCAGTTCTTC. The V call is TRBV11-3, the J call TRBJ2-1; D is tentatively TRBD1 or TRBD2 (7 bases each). The CDR3 spans 16 residues. The germline gives CDR1 SGHNT, CDR2 YENEEA. The V end lost 1 base, the J end lost 6 bases, and 16 bases lay between the germline ends.

The V and J genes are TRBV11-3 and TRBJ1-1, with D possibly being TRBD1 (6 bases). V was pared by 1 base and J by 4 bases, with 13 bases between. The germline V gene encodes CDR1 SGHNT and CDR2 YENEEA. The CDR3 has 15 amino acids. CDR3 DNA: TGTGCCAGCAGCTTAGGGCCAGGGGTTGGCACTGAAGCTTTCTTT. Translated, it gives CASSLGPGVGTEAFF.